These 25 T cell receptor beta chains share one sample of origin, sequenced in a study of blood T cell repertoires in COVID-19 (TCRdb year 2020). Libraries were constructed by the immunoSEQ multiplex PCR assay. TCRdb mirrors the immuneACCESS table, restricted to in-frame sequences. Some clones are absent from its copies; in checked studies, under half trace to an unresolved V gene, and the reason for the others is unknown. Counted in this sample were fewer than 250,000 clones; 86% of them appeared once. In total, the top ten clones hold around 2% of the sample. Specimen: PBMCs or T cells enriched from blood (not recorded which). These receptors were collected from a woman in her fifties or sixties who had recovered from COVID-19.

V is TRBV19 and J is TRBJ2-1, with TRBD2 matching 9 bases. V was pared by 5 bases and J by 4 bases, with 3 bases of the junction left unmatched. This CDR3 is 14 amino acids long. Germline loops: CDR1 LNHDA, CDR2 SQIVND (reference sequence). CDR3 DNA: TGTGCCAGTAGTTGGCGGGAGGGTTACAATGAGCAGTTCTTC. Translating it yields CASSWREGYNEQFF.

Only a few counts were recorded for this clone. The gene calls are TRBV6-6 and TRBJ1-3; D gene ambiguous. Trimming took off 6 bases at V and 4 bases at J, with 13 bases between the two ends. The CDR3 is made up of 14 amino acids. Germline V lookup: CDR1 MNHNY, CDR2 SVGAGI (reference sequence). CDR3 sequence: CASSSHSKGNTIYF. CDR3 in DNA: TGTGCCAGCAGCTCCCACAGTAAAGGAAACACCATATATTTT.

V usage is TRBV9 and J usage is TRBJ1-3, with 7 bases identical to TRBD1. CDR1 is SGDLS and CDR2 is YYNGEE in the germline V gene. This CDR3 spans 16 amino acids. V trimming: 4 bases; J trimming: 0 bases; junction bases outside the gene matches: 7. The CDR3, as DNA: TGTGCCAGCAGCACGTCGGGGACAGCCTCTGGAAACACCATATATTTT. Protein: CASSTSGTASGNTIYF.

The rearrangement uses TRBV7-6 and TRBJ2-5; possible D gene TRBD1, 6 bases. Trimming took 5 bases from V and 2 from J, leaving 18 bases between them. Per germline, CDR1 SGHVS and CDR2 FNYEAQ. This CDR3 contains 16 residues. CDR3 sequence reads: CASSPRTAGVQETQYF. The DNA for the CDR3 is TGTGCCAGCAGCCCGAGGACAGCAGGGGTGCAAGAGACCCAGTACTTC.

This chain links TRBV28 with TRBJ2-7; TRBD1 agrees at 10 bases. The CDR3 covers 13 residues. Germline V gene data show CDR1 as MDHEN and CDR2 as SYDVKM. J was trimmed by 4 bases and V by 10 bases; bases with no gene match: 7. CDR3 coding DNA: TGTGCCACCGGACAGGGGGGAATATACGAGCAGTACTTC. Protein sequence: CATGQGGIYEQYF. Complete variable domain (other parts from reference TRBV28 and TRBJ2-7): DVKVTQSSRYLVKRTGEKVFLECVQDMDHENMFWYRQDPGLGLRLIYFSYDVKMKEKGDIPEGYSVSREKKERFSLILESASTNQTSMYLCATGQGGIYEQYFGPGTRLTVT.

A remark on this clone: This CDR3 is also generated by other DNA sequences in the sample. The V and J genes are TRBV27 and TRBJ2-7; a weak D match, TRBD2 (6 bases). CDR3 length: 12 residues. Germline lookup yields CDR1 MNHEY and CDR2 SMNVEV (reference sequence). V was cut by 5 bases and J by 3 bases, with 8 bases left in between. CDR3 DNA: TGTGCCAGCAGTCTTAGCGGCTACGAGCAGTACTTC. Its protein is CASSLSGYEQYF.

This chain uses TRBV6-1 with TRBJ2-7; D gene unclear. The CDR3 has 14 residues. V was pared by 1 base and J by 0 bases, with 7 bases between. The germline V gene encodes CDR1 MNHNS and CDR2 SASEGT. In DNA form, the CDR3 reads TGTGCCAGCAGTGAAGGGTACATCTCCTACGAGCAGTACTTC. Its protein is CASSEGYISYEQYF.

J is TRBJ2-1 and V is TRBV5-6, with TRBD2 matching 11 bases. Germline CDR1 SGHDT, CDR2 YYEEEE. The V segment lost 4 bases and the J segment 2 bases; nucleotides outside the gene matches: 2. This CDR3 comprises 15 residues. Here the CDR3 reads CASSLAGGAYNEQFF. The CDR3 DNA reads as TGTGCCAGCAGCCTAGCGGGGGGAGCCTACAATGAGCAGTTCTTC.

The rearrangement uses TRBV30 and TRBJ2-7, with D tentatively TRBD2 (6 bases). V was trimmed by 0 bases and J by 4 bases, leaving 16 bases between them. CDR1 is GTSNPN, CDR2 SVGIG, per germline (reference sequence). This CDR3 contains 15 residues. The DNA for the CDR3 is TGTGCCTGGAGTGTACCCCTAGCGCCGGGGTACGAGCAGTACTTC. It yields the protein CAWSVPLAPGYEQYF.

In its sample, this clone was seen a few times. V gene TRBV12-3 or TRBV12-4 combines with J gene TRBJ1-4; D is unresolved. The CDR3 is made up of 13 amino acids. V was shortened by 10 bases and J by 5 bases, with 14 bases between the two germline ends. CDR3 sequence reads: CAIRWWENEKLFF. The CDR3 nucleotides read TGTGCCATCCGTTGGTGGGAGAATGAAAAACTGTTTTTT.

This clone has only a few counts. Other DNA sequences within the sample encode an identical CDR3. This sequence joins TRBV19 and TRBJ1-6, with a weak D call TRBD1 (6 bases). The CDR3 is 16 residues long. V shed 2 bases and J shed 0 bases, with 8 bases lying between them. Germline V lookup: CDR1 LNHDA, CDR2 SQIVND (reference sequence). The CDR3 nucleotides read TGTGCCAGTAGTATAACAGGGAGCTCCTATAATTCACCCCTCCACTTT. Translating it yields CASSITGSSYNSPLHF.

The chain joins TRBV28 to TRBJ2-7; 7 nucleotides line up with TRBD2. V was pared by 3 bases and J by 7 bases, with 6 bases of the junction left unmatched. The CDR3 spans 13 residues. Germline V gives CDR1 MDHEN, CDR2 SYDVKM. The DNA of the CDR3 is TGTGCCAGCAGTTTGGGGGGGTTGAGGGAGCAGTACTTC. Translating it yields CASSLGGLREQYF.

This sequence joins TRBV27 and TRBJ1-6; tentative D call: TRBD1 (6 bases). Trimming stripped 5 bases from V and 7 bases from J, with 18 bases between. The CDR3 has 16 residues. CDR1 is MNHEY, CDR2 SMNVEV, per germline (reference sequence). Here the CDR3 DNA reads TGTGCCAGCAGTACCCTGCGGGGGCCAAAGAATTCACCCCTCCACTTT. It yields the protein CASSTLRGPKNSPLHF.

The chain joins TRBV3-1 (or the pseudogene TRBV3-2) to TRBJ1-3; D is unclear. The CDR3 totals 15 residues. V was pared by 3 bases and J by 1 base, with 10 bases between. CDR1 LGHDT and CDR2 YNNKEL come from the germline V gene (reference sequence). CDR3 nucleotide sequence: TGTGCCAGCAGCCACCCGACTCTTTCTGGAAACACCATATATTTT. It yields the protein CASSHPTLSGNTIYF.

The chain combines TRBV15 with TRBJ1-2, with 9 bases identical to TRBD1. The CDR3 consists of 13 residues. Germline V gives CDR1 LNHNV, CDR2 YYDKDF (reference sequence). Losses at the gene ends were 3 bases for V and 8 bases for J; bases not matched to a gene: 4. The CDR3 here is CATSRGTGPGYTF. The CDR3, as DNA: TGTGCCACCAGCAGGGGGACAGGGCCGGGCTACACCTTC. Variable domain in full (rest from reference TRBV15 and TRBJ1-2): DAMVIQNPRYQVTQFGKPVTLSCSQTLNHNVMYWYQQKSSQAPKLLFHYYDKDFNNEADTPDNFQSRRPNTSFCFLDIRSPGLGDTAMYLCATSRGTGPGYTFGSGTRLTVV.

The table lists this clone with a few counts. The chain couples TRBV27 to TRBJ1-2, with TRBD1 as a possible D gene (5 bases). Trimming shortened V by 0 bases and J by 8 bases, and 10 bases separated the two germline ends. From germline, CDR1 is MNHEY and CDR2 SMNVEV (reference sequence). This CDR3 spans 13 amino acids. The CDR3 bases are TGTGCCAGCAGTTTATCCCTATGGGGCGGCTACACCTTC. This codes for CASSLSLWGGYTF.

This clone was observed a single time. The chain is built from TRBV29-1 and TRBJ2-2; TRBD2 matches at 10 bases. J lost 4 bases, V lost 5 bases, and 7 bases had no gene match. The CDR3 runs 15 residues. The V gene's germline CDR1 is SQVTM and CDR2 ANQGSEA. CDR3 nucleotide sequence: TGCAGCGTTTTAACTAGCGGGGTGTTCACCGGGGAGCTGTTTTTT. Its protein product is CSVLTSGVFTGELFF.

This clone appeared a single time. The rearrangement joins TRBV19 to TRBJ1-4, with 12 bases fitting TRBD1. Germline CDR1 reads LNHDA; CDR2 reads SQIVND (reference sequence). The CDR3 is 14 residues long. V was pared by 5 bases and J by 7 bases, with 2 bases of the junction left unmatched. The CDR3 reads CASSGTGGLEKLFF. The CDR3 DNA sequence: TGTGCCAGTAGTGGGACAGGGGGCCTTGAAAAACTGTTTTTT.

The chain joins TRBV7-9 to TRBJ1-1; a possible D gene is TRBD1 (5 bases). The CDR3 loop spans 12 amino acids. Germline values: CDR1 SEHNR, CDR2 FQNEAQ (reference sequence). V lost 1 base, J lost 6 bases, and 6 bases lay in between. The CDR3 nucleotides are TGTGCCAGCAGCTTAGACAGGCCTGAAGCTTTCTTT. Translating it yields CASSLDRPEAFF.

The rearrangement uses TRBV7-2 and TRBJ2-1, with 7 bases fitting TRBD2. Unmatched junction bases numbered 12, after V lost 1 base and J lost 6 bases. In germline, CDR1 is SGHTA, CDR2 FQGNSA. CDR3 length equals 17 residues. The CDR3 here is CASSLGTSAIPSNEQFF. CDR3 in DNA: TGTGCCAGCAGCTTAGGCACTAGCGCCATCCCTTCCAATGAGCAGTTCTTC.

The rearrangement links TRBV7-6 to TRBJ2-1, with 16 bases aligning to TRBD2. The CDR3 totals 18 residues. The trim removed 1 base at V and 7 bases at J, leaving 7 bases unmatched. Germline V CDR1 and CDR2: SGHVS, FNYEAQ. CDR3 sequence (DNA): TGTGCCAGCAGCTTAGGAGGGACTAGCGGGAGGGCCGGTAATGAGCAGTTCTTC. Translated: CASSLGGTSGRAGNEQFF.

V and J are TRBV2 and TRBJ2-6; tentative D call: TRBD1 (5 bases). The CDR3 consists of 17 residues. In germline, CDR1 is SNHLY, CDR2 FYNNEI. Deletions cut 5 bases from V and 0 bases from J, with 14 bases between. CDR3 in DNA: TGTGCCAGCAGTCGGGCAGGGCCGAGCTCTGGGGCCAACGTCCTGACTTTC. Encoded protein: CASSRAGPSSGANVLTF.

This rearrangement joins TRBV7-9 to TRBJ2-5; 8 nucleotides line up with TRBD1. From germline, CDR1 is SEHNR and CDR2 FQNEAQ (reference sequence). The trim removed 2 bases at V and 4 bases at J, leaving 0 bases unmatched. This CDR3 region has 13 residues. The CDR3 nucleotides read TGTGCCAGCAGCTTACAGGGGGCAGAGACCCAGTACTTC. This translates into CASSLQGAETQYF.

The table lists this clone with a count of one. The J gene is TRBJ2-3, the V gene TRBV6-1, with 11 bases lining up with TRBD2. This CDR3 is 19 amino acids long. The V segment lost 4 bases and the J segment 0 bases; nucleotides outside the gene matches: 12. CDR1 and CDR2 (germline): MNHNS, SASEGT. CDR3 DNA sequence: TGTGCCAGCAGTGGGGAAAGACTAGCGGGATCTTCTAGCACAGATACGCAGTATTTT. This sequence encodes CASSGERLAGSSSTDTQYF.

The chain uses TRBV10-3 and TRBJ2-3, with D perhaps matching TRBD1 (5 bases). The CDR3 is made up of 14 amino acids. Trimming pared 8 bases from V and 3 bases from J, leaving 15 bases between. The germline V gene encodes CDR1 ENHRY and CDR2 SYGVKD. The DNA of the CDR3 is TGTGCCATCCGCAGTCCGACAGTTACAGATACGCAGTATTTT. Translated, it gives CAIRSPTVTDTQYF.